A single sample is the source of the 17 T cell receptor beta chains below, sequenced in a study of Tregs in tolerant kidney transplant recipients. Profiling relied on immunoSEQ multiplex PCR, and the TCRdb table lists in-frame clones only, not all of them. This table holds 15,000 to 20,000 clones, around 66% found once. The antigens of these receptors remain unknown. The specimen sequenced was Tregs from blood cultured with allogeneic cells. These receptors came from a human donor in good health.

The chain is built from TRBV6-6 and TRBJ2-3, with D uncertain. CDR3 length: 12 residues. V gave up 6 bases and J gave up 7 bases, with 11 bases separating them. CDR1 is MNHNY and CDR2 is SVGAGI in the germline V gene (reference sequence). DNA of the CDR3: TGTGCCAGCAGCCCGGGTAGCTATACGCAGTATTTT. This sequence encodes CASSPGSYTQYF.

The V gene is TRBV27, the J gene TRBJ2-1; D is undetermined. The CDR3 spans 14 residues. V was trimmed by 11 bases and J by 6 bases, leaving 20 bases between them. Germline V CDR1 and CDR2: MNHEY, SMNVEV (reference sequence). The chain's CDR3 is CAGPSKGTLNEQFF. CDR3 nucleotide sequence: TGTGCCGGGCCCTCAAAGGGCACCCTCAATGAGCAGTTCTTC.

CDR3 coding DNA: TGTGCCAGCAGACGGGACAGGGAGGCTTTCTTT. Amino acids: CASRRDREAFF. The V call is TRBV6-1, the J call TRBJ1-1, with TRBD1 matching 9 bases. The germline CDR1 and CDR2 sequences are MNHNS and SASEGT. The CDR3 extends over 11 amino acids. After removal of 6 bases from V and 11 bases from J, the junction contained 4 bases not matched to a gene.

This sequence joins TRBV4-3 and TRBJ2-5; D is perhaps TRBD1 (5 bases). CDR1 is LGHNA, CDR2 YSLEER, per germline. This CDR3 is built from 15 residues. V lost 5 bases to trimming and J lost 5 bases, with 18 bases between them. Here the CDR3 DNA reads TGCGCCAGCAGCAAGGACACATACGATTGGGAGACCCAGTACTTC. Its protein product is CASSKDTYDWETQYF.

This chain joins TRBV27 and TRBJ2-3, with 8 bases that match TRBD2. This CDR3 is built from 16 residues. J gave up 2 bases and V 7 bases, and 11 bases lay outside the gene matches. In germline, CDR1 is MNHEY, CDR2 SMNVEV (reference sequence). CDR3 sequence (DNA): TGTGCCAGCAAAAAGCGGGGGAGGGGTTTCACAGATACGCAGTATTTT. This gives the protein CASKKRGRGFTDTQYF.

This clone is medium-sized (0.01 to 0.1%). The chain couples TRBV10-3 to TRBJ1-6, with D possibly being TRBD1 (6 bases). V was clipped by 4 bases and J by 9 bases, with 13 bases between them. The CDR3 runs 14 residues. From germline, CDR1 is ENHRY and CDR2 SYGVKD. The CDR3 spells CAISVGGARSPLHF. CDR3 coding DNA: TGTGCCATCAGTGTAGGGGGGGCGCGTTCACCCCTCCACTTT.

The chain recombines TRBV6-5 with TRBJ2-1, with D hard to call. The germline V gene has CDR1 MNHEY and CDR2 SVGAGI. V lost 8 bases and J 0 bases, leaving 8 bases between the germline ends. The CDR3 totals 13 residues. Here the CDR3 DNA reads TGTGCCAGCCTGAGTTTCTCCTACAATGAGCAGTTCTTC. The encoded protein is CASLSFSYNEQFF.

This clone was detected ten times or more. The chain is built from TRBV20-1 and TRBJ1-2; TRBD1 matches 7 bases. The junction had 6 bases not matched to a gene; V was cut back by 6 bases and J by 8 bases. The CDR3 covers 11 residues. Germline CDR1 DFQATT, CDR2 SNEGSKA (reference sequence). The chain's CDR3 is CSARRGGGYTF. In nucleotides, the CDR3 is TGCAGTGCCCGAAGAGGGGGCGGCTACACCTTC.

This clone has a handful of counts. The chain is built from TRBV9 and TRBJ2-7; D possibly corresponds to TRBD2 (5 bases). This CDR3 region has 15 residues. Trimming took 0 bases from V and 0 from J, leaving 10 bases between them. Germline CDR1 is SGDLS and CDR2 is YYNGEE. The CDR3 protein is CASSVEAAYSYEQYF. The CDR3 nucleotides read TGTGCCAGCAGCGTAGAAGCGGCCTACTCCTACGAGCAGTACTTC.

This clone is labeled as medium-sized. This chain links TRBV7-9 with TRBJ1-4, with D perhaps matching TRBD1 (5 bases). From germline, CDR1 is SEHNR and CDR2 FQNEAQ (reference sequence). The ends were cut back, 2 bases at V and 8 bases at J, with 12 bases in the middle. The CDR3 is 14 amino acids. The CDR3 DNA is TGTGCCAGCAGCTTAACAGGAAAAAGGGAAAAACTGTTTTTT. The encoded protein is CASSLTGKREKLFF. Full variable domain (outside the CDR3, taken from reference TRBV7-9 and TRBJ1-4): DTGVSQNPRHKITKRGQNVTFRCDPISEHNRLYWYRQTLGQGPEFLTYFQNEAQLEKSRLLSDRFSAERPKGSFSTLEIQRTEQGDSAMYLCASSLTGKREKLFFGSGTQLSVL.

The chain joins TRBV7-6 to TRBJ1-1, with D possibly TRBD1 on 5 matching bases. Looked up from germline, CDR1 is SGHVS and CDR2 is FNYEAQ. CDR3 length: 15 residues. V lost 5 bases to trimming and J lost 1 base, with 14 bases between them. The CDR3 here is CASSQTGPANTEAFF. The CDR3 region has the DNA TGTGCCAGCAGCCAAACAGGACCGGCGAACACTGAAGCTTTCTTT.

The chain links TRBV7-8 to TRBJ2-7, with D possibly TRBD1 on 6 matching bases. Germline CDR1 and CDR2: SGHVS and FQNEAQ. This CDR3 spans 15 amino acids. Deletions cut 7 bases from V and 6 bases from J, with 22 bases between. The DNA of the CDR3 is TGTGCCAGCACCAAAACGACAGGAGTAAGGGTCGAGCAGTACTTC. Translated: CASTKTTGVRVEQYF. The entire variable domain, with the rest obtained from reference TRBV7-8 and TRBJ2-7, is as follows: GAGVSQSPRYKVAKRGQDVALRCDPISGHVSLFWYQQALGQGPEFLTYFQNEAQLDKSGLPSDRFFAERPEGSVSTLKIQRTQQEDSAVYLCASTKTTGVRVEQYFGPGTRLTVT.

V gene TRBV6-5 combines with J gene TRBJ1-6; 8 nucleotides agree with TRBD1. CDR1 is MNHEY and CDR2 is SVGAGI in the germline V gene. The junction had 9 bases not matched to a gene; V was cut back by 4 bases and J by 10 bases. The CDR3 runs to 15 residues. The CDR3 sequence is CASSSRTGRRSPLHF. Here the CDR3 DNA reads TGTGCCAGCAGTTCGAGGACAGGGAGGCGGTCACCCCTCCACTTT.

This clone is medium-sized within its sample. The V call is TRBV11-3, the J call TRBJ2-3, with D possibly TRBD1 on 5 matching bases. Germline CDR1 is SGHNT and CDR2 is YENEEA. There are 13 residues in the CDR3. Between the trimmed V and J ends, which lost 5 bases and 4 bases, there was a span of 10 bases. The CDR3 coding sequence is TGTGCCAGCAGCCAAAGACAGTCAGATACGCAGTATTTT. This codes for CASSQRQSDTQYF.

This chain uses TRBV29-1 with TRBJ2-1, with 13 bases that match TRBD2. The CDR3 spans 13 residues. Germline loops: CDR1 SQVTM, CDR2 ANQGSEA. The V gene end was trimmed by 5 bases and the J gene end by 7 bases; junction bases not matched to a gene: 2. CDR3 loop: CSVLLAGGNEQFF. Written as DNA, the CDR3 is TGCAGCGTTCTACTAGCGGGGGGGAATGAGCAGTTCTTC.

This rearrangement joins TRBV5-1 to TRBJ2-7; possibly TRBD1 for D (5 bases). The germline CDR1 and CDR2 sequences are SGHRS and YFSETQ. V was shortened by 2 bases and J by 2 bases, with 11 bases between the two germline ends. The CDR3 runs to 14 residues. The CDR3 nucleotides are TGCGCCAGCAGCTTTCAGGGTAACCCCTACGAGCAGTACTTC. The encoded protein is CASSFQGNPYEQYF. Supplemented by reference TRBV5-1 and TRBJ2-7, the full variable domain reads KAGVTQTPRYLIKTRGQQVTLSCSPISGHRSVSWYQQTPGQGLQFLFEYFSETQRNKGNFPGRFSGRQFSNSRSEMNVSTLELGDSALYLCASSFQGNPYEQYFGPGTRLTVT.

This clone was counted a few times. This chain links TRBV4-1 with TRBJ2-2; the D gene is possibly TRBD1 (5 bases). Trimming pared 6 bases from V and 2 bases from J, leaving 7 bases between. The germline V gene encodes CDR1 MGHRA and CDR2 YSYEKL. This CDR3 spans 13 amino acids. The CDR3: CASRDRNTGELFF. CDR3 nucleotides: TGCGCCAGCAGAGACAGAAACACCGGGGAGCTGTTTTTT.